This TCR beta chain was retrieved from a study of T-cell reconstitution after alpha-beta-depleted transplantation in children. Findings and limits, study-wide: Where alpha-beta T cells came from about two months after transplant was reportedly several hundred expanded graft clones.

Unique molecular identifiers were incorporated into the prepared TCRbeta library. Each CDR3 protein gets one entry after TCRdb re-called the PCR reads with MiXCR. The table has 500,000 or so distinct CDR3 sequences, about an eighth seen once. Notes on this clonotype: The antigen is undetermined.

Trimming cost V 3 bases and J 8 bases, with 10 bases left between them. Germline V gives CDR1 MNHEY, CDR2 SVGAGI. There are 12 residues in the CDR3. This receptor was taken from a female patient aged 2 to 10 who had a stem cell transplant for aplastic anemia, so the T cells may come from the graft donor. V usage is TRBV6-5 and J usage is TRBJ1-2, with TRBD1 as a possible D gene (6 bases). The sample was PBMCs, mostly from graft donor cells, taken 180 days after TCRalphabeta/CD19-depleted stem cell transplant. CDR3 DNA sequence: TGTGCCAGCAGTTATACAGGGAGGGGCTACACCTTC. It codes for CASSYTGRGYTF.